Here is one T cell receptor (beta chain) with its context. What it binds is not known. Some clones are missing from TCRdb's copy, which holds only in-frame ones; the method was immunoSEQ multiplex PCR. The sample comprises nearly 35,000 clones, 80% of which are singletons, and about 1% rests with the top ten. The CDR3 sequence is 15 residues long. CDR1 and CDR2 (germline): LNHDA, SQIVND (reference sequence). V trimming: 6 bases; J trimming: 5 bases; junction bases outside the gene matches: 9. The data were obtained in a study of T cells in narcolepsy. The study's findings and limits: HCRT-specific and TRIB2-specific autoreactive clonotypes appeared among same-patient CSF and blood CD4+ clonotypes.

The chain has TRBV19 and TRBJ2-2; 7 bases match TRBD1. The TCR comes from a human donor in good health. Sequencing was carried out using memory (CD45RA-) CD4+ T cells from blood. DNA for the CDR3: TGTGCCAGTAGGCCACAGGGGCTCGGGACCGGGGAGCTGTTTTTT. It specifies CASRPQGLGTGELFF.